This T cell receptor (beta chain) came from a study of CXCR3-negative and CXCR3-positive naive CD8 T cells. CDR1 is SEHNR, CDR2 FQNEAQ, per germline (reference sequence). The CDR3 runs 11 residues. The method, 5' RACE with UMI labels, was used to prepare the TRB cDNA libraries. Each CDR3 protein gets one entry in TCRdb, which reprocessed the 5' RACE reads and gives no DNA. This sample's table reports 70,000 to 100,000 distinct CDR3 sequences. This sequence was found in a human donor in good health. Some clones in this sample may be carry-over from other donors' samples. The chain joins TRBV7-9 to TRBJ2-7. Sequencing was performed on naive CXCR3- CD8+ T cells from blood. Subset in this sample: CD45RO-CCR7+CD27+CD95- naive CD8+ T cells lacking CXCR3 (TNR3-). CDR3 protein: CASSPETEQYF.